This record covers a single TCR beta chain. As yet, its antigen is unknown. This CDR3 spans 15 amino acids. Germline-derived CDR1 and CDR2 are SGHRS and YFSETQ. V gave up 2 bases and J gave up 0 bases, with 11 bases separating them. This sample is drawn from a study of response to subunit inactivated influenza vaccine. General study points: With each seasonal influenza vaccination, the authors suggested, few new T cells are recruited.

TCRdb re-derived calls from the RT-PCR reads in MiXCR, one entry per CDR3 protein. Among 500,000 to 650,000 distinct CDR3 sequences listed, approximately 7.1% were seen once. The sequence came from a man between 50 and 75 years old who received an inactivated influenza vaccine. The V gene is TRBV5-1, the J gene TRBJ2-5; D assignment may be TRBD1 or TRBD2 (5 bases each). The specimen comprised PBMCs from blood, sampled about 23 months after vaccination. CDR3 nucleotide sequence: TGCGCCAGCAGCTTCTTTATGGGGGACCAAGAGACCCAGTACTTC. Its protein product is CASSFFMGDQETQYF.